A single sample is the source of the 24 T cell receptor beta chains below, sequenced in a study of T-cell memory formation after mild COVID-19. TCRdb analysed the 5' RACE reads with MiXCR anew, one entry per CDR3 protein. The table has hundreds of thousands of distinct CDR3 sequences, approximately 29% seen once. The sample was PBMCs or a T cell subset sorted from them (not recorded which). These receptor sequences come from an adult woman who had mild COVID-19 (a few samples of this study predate the infection). Cell type and time point are not known.

The genes are TRBV4-2 and TRBJ1-2; D is unclear. V lost 0 bases, J lost 4 bases, and 9 bases lay in between. Germline loops: CDR1 LGHNA, CDR2 YNFKEQ. The CDR3 spans 14 residues. The CDR3 region is CASSQDLEGYGYTF. CDR3 in DNA: TGTGCCAGCAGCCAAGATCTGGAGGGCTATGGCTACACCTTC.

V usage is TRBV12-3 or TRBV12-4 and J usage is TRBJ2-6; D remains ambiguous. This CDR3 is 15 amino acids long. V lost 8 bases to trimming and J lost 4 bases, with 15 bases between them. This CDR3 is CASRSVSKGANVLTF. CDR3 DNA sequence: TGTGCCAGCCGCTCTGTATCTAAAGGGGCCAACGTCCTGACTTTC.

V usage is TRBV6-5 and J usage is TRBJ1-1; 7 bases agree with TRBD1. The CDR3 runs to 13 residues. CDR1 is MNHEY, CDR2 SVGAGI, per germline. V gave up 7 bases and J gave up 1 base; unmatched junction bases: 3. CDR3 sequence: CASKGQPNTEAFF. The CDR3 region has the DNA TGTGCCAGCAAGGGACAGCCGAACACTGAAGCTTTCTTT.

V is TRBV10-3 and J is TRBJ1-5; the D gene is possibly TRBD1 (5 bases). This CDR3 is built from 15 residues. Trimming pared 4 bases from V and 4 bases from J, leaving 14 bases between. CDR1 ENHRY and CDR2 SYGVKD come from the germline V gene. DNA of the CDR3: TGTGCCATCAGTGCATTCGCAGGGAGTAATCAGCCCCAGCATTTT. The encoded protein is CAISAFAGSNQPQHF.

This clonotype was detected a few times. The rearrangement joins TRBV7-6 to TRBJ2-7, with D possibly being TRBD2 (6 bases). Germline V gene data show CDR1 as SGHVS and CDR2 as FNYEAQ. The ends were cut back, 3 bases at V and 4 bases at J, with 19 bases in the middle. The CDR3 contains 16 residues. As DNA, the CDR3 is TGTGCCAGCAGCTTTAATCCCGGGGGTCCACCATACGAGCAGTACTTC. Residues: CASSFNPGGPPYEQYF.

V is TRBV6-2 or TRBV6-3 and J is TRBJ2-7; TRBD2 agrees at 9 bases. V lost 5 bases to trimming and J lost 5 bases; unmatched junction nucleotides: 10. Germline V gene sequence: CDR1 MNHEY, CDR2 SVGEGT. The CDR3 consists of 15 residues. CDR3 region: CASSPLEREADEQYF. CDR3 DNA sequence: TGTGCCAGCAGTCCCCTGGAGCGGGAGGCAGACGAGCAGTACTTC.

V is TRBV5-1 and J is TRBJ2-3; tentatively, D is TRBD1 (5 bases). Germline CDR1 SGHRS, CDR2 YFSETQ. CDR3 length equals 19 residues. V dropped 3 bases and J dropped 3 bases, with 26 bases sitting between them. CDR3 sequence: CASSSLQPRMQGTTDTQYF. DNA of the CDR3: TGCGCCAGCAGCTCCCTTCAGCCCCGGATGCAGGGTACGACAGATACGCAGTATTTT.

The chain carries TRBV5-1 and TRBJ2-6; D is uncertain. Between the trimmed V and J ends, which lost 2 bases and 4 bases, there was a span of 4 bases. Germline V CDR1 and CDR2: SGHRS, YFSETQ. The CDR3 spans 13 residues. CDR3 protein: CASSFRGANVLTF. The CDR3 DNA reads TGCGCCAGCAGCTTTAGGGGGGCCAACGTCCTGACTTTC.

The chain recombines TRBV6-5 with TRBJ1-3; no definite D call. V was shortened by 6 bases and J by 0 bases, with 15 bases between the two germline ends. Germline V CDR1 and CDR2: MNHEY, SVGAGI. The CDR3 runs 16 residues. The CDR3 sequence: CASRPTDASSGNTIYF. The CDR3 DNA sequence: TGTGCCAGCAGACCTACTGACGCCAGCTCTGGAAACACCATATATTTT.

V and J are TRBV12-3 or TRBV12-4 and TRBJ1-2, with D tentatively TRBD1 (5 bases). The CDR3 consists of 12 residues. Trimming removed 10 bases from V and 3 bases from J, with 12 bases in between. This chain's CDR3 is CATERGDYGYTF. The CDR3 DNA reads TGTGCCACCGAGCGGGGCGACTATGGCTACACCTTC.

This clonotype was seen more than once but under ten times. The chain has TRBV7-9 and TRBJ2-3; weak D call: TRBD2 (6 bases). CDR3 length: 14 amino acids. V was pared by 5 bases and J by 5 bases, with 14 bases between. From germline, CDR1 is SEHNR and CDR2 FQNEAQ (reference sequence). Here the CDR3 reads CASSPTREGDTQYF. Written as DNA, the CDR3 is TGTGCCAGCAGCCCGACTAGAGAAGGAGATACGCAGTATTTT.

The chain joins TRBV9 to TRBJ2-5; perhaps TRBD1 as D (5 bases). CDR1 and CDR2 from the germline V gene are SGDLS and YYNGEE. Trimming shortened V by 4 bases and J by 4 bases, and 14 bases separated the two germline ends. The CDR3 consists of 14 residues. The CDR3 is CASSRRPQGETQYF. CDR3 nucleotides: TGTGCCAGCAGCCGCCGCCCCCAGGGAGAGACCCAGTACTTC.

This clonotype has more than one count but fewer than ten. This sequence joins TRBV7-9 and TRBJ2-3; D ambiguous. The CDR3 has 14 amino acids. Germline lookup yields CDR1 SEHNR and CDR2 FQNEAQ (reference sequence). V was trimmed by 4 bases and J by 6 bases, leaving 14 bases between them. CDR3 DNA sequence: TGTGCCAGCAGCTCGGTAATGAATATCGATACGCAGTATTTT. Its translation: CASSSVMNIDTQYF.

The table lists this clonotype with a few counts. The chain joins TRBV15 to TRBJ1-2, with TRBD1 matching 8 bases. Germline V gene data show CDR1 as LNHNV and CDR2 as YYDKDF (reference sequence). V was clipped by 5 bases and J by 7 bases; unmatched bases: 9. The CDR3 sequence is 14 residues long. DNA of the CDR3: TGTGCCACCAGCGTAGAAGCCAGGGGGCTTGGCTACACCTTC. Translation: CATSVEARGLGYTF.

This chain links TRBV19 with TRBJ2-7; weak D call: TRBD2 (5 bases). Germline V lookup: CDR1 LNHDA, CDR2 SQIVND (reference sequence). CDR3 length: 12 amino acids. Trimming stripped 5 bases from V and 6 bases from J, with 11 bases between. CDR3 region: CASSRLLGEQYF. The CDR3 DNA sequence: TGTGCCAGTAGTCGTTTACTAGGCGAGCAGTACTTC.

V is TRBV2 and J is TRBJ1-1; unclear D gene. CDR1 and CDR2 (germline): SNHLY, FYNNEI. Trimming shortened V by 6 bases and J by 0 bases, and 11 bases separated the two germline ends. The CDR3 is made up of 14 amino acids. In nucleotides, the CDR3 is TGTGCCAGCAGCCAGAACAGATTGAACACTGAAGCTTTCTTT. Translation: CASSQNRLNTEAFF.

V usage is TRBV2 and J usage is TRBJ1-2, with 12 nucleotides matching TRBD1. Germline V gene data show CDR1 as SNHLY and CDR2 as FYNNEI. The CDR3 loop spans 14 amino acids. Germline trimming cut 6 bases from V and 8 bases from J; bases unmatched to any gene: 7. For the CDR3, the DNA is TGTGCCAGCAGGATGGGACAGGGGGCTTACGGCTACACCTTC. This encodes CASRMGQGAYGYTF.

This CDR3 is CASSGTASSYEQYF. CDR3 nucleotides: TGTGCCAGCAGTGGGACAGCCAGCTCCTACGAGCAGTACTTC. This chain connects TRBV7-9 to TRBJ2-7; TRBD1 matches at 7 bases. J lost 0 bases, V lost 6 bases, and 5 bases had no gene match. Looked up from germline, CDR1 is SEHNR and CDR2 is FQNEAQ (reference sequence). The CDR3 covers 14 residues.

The chain has TRBV6-4 and TRBJ1-6; 8 bases agree with TRBD1. Germline CDR1 reads MRHNA; CDR2 reads SNTAGT. Losses at the gene ends were 4 bases for V and 10 bases for J; bases not matched to a gene: 12. The CDR3 runs 16 residues. In DNA form, the CDR3 reads TGTGCCAGCAGTGCCCCTTCGGAGACAGGGGAATCACCCCTCCACTTT. This encodes CASSAPSETGESPLHF.

The chain carries TRBV6-5 and TRBJ2-1; a possible D gene is TRBD1 (5 bases). This CDR3 has 14 residues. V was shortened by 2 bases and J by 4 bases, with 9 bases between the two germline ends. The germline CDR1 and CDR2 sequences are MNHEY and SVGAGI. The chain's CDR3 is CASSYGAVYNEQFF. Written as DNA, the CDR3 is TGTGCCAGCAGTTACGGGGCAGTTTACAATGAGCAGTTCTTC.

The chain recombines TRBV7-8 with TRBJ2-2, with D possibly called TRBD1 or TRBD2 (5 bases each). Trimming removed 1 base at V and 6 bases at J, with 12 bases between. This CDR3 is built from 15 residues. The germline gives CDR1 SGHVS, CDR2 FQNEAQ. In DNA, the CDR3 is TGTGCCAGCAGCTTAGGTTCAGGGAGCCCCGGGGAGCTGTTTTTT. As protein: CASSLGSGSPGELFF.

The chain couples TRBV7-6 to TRBJ2-7; 10 nucleotides match TRBD1. The trim removed 6 bases at V and 6 bases at J, leaving 8 bases unmatched. Germline V gives CDR1 SGHVS, CDR2 FNYEAQ. This CDR3 contains 14 residues. The CDR3 DNA is TGTGCCAGCAGTGCCTCGGGACAGGGGTTCGAGCAGTACTTC. This encodes CASSASGQGFEQYF.

This sequence joins TRBV11-3 and TRBJ2-1; TRBD2 is a possible D gene (7 bases). CDR1 is SGHNT, CDR2 YENEEA, per germline. The CDR3 totals 15 residues. Trimming cost V 2 bases and J 7 bases, with 15 bases left between them. The CDR3 nucleotides are TGTGCCAGCAGCTTAATGGCGGGGGCCGGGAATGAGCAGTTCTTC. As protein: CASSLMAGAGNEQFF.

Remarks on this clonotype: Its ends do not fully match the called genes, so a read error is possible. The genes are TRBV2 and TRBJ2-5, with D tentatively TRBD1 (5 bases). CDR1 SNHLY and CDR2 FYNNEI come from the germline V gene. The CDR3 sequence is 14 residues long. The CDR3 nucleotides are TGTGCCAGCAGCGAACGGGCACAGGCCCAACCCAGGGACTTC. Its protein is CASSERAQAQPRDF.